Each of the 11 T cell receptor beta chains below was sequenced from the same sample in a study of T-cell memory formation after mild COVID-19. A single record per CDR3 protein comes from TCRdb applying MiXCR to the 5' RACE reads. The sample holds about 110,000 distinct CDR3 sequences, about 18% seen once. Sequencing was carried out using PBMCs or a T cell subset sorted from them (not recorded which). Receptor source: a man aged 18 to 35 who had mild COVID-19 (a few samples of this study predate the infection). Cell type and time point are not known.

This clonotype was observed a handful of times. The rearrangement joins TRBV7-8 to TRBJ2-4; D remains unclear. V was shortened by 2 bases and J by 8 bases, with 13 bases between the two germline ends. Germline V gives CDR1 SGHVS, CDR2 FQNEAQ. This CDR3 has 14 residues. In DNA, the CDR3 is TGTGCCAGCAGCTTAAGGGTGTTCGCGGACATTCAGTACTTC. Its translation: CASSLRVFADIQYF.

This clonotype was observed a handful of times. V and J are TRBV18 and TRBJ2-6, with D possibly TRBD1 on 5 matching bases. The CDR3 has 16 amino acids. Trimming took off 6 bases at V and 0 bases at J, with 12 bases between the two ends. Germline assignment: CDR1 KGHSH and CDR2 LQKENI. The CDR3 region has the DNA TGTGCCAGCTCCTTGACAGAATTCTCTGGGGCCAACGTCCTGACTTTC. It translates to CASSLTEFSGANVLTF.

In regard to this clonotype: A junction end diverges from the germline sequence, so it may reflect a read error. CDR3 in DNA: TGTGCCAGCAGAACAGAGTATAGCAATCAGCCCAAGCATTTT. It translates to CASRTEYSNQPKHF. This rearrangement joins TRBV12-3 or TRBV12-4 to TRBJ1-5; D uncertain. The CDR3 covers 14 residues.

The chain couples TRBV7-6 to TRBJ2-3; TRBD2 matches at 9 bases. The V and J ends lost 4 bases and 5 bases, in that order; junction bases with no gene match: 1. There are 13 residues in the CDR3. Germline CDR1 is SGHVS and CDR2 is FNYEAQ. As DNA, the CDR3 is TGTGCCAGCAGCTGGACTAGCGAAGATACGCAGTATTTT. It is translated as CASSWTSEDTQYF.

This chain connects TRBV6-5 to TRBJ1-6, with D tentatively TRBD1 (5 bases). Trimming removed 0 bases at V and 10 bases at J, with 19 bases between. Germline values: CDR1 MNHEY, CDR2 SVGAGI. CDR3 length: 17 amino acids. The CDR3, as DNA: TGTGCCAGCAGTTACTCCCGTCCGGGTACAGGCGACTCACCCCTCCACTTT. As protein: CASSYSRPGTGDSPLHF.

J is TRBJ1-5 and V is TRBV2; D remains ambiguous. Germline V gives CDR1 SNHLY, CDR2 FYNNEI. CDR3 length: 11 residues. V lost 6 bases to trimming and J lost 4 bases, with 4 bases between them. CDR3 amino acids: CASSDNQPQHF. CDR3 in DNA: TGTGCCAGCAGCGATAATCAGCCCCAGCATTTT.

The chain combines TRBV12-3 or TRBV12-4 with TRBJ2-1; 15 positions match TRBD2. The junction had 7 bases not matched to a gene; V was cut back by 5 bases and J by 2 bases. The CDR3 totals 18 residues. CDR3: CASSPGLAGGDPYNEQFF. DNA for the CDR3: TGTGCCAGCAGTCCGGGACTAGCGGGGGGAGATCCCTACAATGAGCAGTTCTTC.

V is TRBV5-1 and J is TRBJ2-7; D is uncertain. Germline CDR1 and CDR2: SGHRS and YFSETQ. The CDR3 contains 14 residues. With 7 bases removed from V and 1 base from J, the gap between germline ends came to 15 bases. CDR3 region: CASGKGLGSYEQYF. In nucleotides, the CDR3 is TGCGCCAGCGGCAAGGGATTAGGATCCTACGAGCAGTACTTC. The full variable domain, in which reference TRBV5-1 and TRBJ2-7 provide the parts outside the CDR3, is KAGVTQTPRYLIKTRGQQVTLSCSPISGHRSVSWYQQTPGQGLQFLFEYFSETQRNKGNFPGRFSGRQFSNSRSEMNVSTLELGDSALYLCASGKGLGSYEQYFGPGTRLTVT.

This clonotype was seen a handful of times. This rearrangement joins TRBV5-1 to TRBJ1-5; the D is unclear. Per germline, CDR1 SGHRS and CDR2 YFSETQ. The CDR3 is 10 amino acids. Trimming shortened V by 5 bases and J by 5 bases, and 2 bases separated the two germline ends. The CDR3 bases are TGCGCCAGCAGTCATCAGCCCCAGCATTTT. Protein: CASSHQPQHF.

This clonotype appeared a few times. The CDR3 is CASSVTSGAYNEQFF. The CDR3 nucleotides are TGTGCCAGCAGCGTAACTAGCGGAGCGTACAATGAGCAGTTCTTC. This chain joins TRBV9 and TRBJ2-1; 8 bases are shared with TRBD2. The CDR3 runs to 15 residues. Trimming removed 1 base from V and 4 bases from J; junction bases left unmatched: 4. Germline-derived CDR1 and CDR2 are SGDLS and YYNGEE.

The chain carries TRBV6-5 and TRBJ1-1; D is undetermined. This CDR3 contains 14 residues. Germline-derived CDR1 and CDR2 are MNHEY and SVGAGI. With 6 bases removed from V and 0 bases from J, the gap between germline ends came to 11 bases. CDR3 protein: CASSPRSMNTEAFF. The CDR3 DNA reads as TGTGCCAGCAGCCCCCGTTCGATGAACACTGAAGCTTTCTTT.